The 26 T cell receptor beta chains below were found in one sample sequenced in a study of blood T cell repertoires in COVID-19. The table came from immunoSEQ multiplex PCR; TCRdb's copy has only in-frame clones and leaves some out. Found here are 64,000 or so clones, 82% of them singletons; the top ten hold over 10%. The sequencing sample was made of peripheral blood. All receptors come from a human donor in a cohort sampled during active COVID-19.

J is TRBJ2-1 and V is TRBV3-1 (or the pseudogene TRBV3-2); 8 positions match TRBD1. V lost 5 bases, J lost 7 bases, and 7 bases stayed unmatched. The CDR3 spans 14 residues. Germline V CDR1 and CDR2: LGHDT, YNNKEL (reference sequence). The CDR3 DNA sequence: TGTGCCAGCAGCTTCGGGACAGGAATAAATGAGCAGTTCTTC. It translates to CASSFGTGINEQFF.

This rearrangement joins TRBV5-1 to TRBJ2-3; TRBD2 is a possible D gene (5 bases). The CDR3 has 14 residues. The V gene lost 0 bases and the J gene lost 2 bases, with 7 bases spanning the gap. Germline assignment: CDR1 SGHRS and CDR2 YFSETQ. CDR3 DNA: TGCGCCAGCAGCTTGGAGCGGACCACAGATACGCAGTATTTT. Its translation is CASSLERTTDTQYF.

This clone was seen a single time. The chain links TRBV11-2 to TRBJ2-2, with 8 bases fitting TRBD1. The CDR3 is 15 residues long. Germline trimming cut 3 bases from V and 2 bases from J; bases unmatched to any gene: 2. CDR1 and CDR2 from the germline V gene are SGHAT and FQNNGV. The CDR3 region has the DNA TGTGCCAGCAGCTTCGGGACAGGAAACACCGGGGAGCTGTTTTTT. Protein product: CASSFGTGNTGELFF.

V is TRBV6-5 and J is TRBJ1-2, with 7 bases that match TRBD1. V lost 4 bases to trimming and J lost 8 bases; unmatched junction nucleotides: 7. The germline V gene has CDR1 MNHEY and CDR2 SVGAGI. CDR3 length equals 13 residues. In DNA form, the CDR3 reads TGTGCCAGCAGTTCCCAGGGGGTCGGGGGCTACACCTTC. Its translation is CASSSQGVGGYTF.

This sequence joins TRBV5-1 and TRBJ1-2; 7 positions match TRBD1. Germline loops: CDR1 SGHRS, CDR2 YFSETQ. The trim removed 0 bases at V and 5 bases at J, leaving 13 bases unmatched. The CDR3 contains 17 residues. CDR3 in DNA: TGCGCCAGCAGCTTGGAAGGGGCTCGAGGGGGCCTTTATGGCTACACCTTC. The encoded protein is CASSLEGARGGLYGYTF.

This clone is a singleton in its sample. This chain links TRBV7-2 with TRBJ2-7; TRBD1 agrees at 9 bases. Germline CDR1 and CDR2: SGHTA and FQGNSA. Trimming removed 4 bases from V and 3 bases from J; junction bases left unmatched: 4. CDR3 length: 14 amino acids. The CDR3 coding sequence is TGTGCCAGCAGCTACCGGGACAGGGTCTACGAGCAGTACGTC. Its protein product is CASSYRDRVYEQYV.

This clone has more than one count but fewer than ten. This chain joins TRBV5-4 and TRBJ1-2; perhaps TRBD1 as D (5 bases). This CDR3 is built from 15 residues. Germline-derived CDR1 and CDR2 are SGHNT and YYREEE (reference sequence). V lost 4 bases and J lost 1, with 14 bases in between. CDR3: CASSVTGGYNYGYTF. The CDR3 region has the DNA TGTGCCAGCAGCGTTACCGGGGGATATAACTATGGCTACACCTTC.

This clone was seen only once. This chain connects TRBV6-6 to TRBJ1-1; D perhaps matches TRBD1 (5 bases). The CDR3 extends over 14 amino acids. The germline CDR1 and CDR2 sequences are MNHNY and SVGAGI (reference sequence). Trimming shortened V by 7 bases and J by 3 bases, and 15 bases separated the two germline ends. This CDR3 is CASKTGVVYTEAFF. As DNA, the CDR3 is TGTGCCAGCAAAACGGGGGTAGTGTACACTGAAGCTTTCTTT.

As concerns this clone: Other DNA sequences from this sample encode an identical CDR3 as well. The CDR3 region is CASSPTGSTDTQYF. In DNA, the CDR3 is TGTGCCAGCAGCCCGACAGGGAGCACAGATACGCAGTATTTT. This chain joins TRBV5-5 and TRBJ2-3, with 7 bases identical to TRBD1. The CDR3 extends over 14 amino acids. Germline V gives CDR1 SGHKS, CDR2 YYEKEE (reference sequence). Trimming cost V 4 bases and J 0 bases; bases outside gene matches: 2.

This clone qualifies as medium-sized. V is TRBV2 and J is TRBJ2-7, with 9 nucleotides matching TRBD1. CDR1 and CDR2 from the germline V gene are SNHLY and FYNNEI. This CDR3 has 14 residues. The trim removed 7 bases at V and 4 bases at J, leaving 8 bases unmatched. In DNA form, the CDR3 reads TGTGCCAGCACCGGGACAGGGACTAAATACGAGCAGTACTTC. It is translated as CASTGTGTKYEQYF. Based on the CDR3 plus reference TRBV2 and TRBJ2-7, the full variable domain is EPEVTQTPSHQVTQMGQEVILRCVPISNHLYFYWYRQILGQKVEFLVSFYNNEISEKSEIFDDQFSVERPDGSNFTLKIRSTKLEDSAMYFCASTGTGTKYEQYFGPGTRLTVT.

The CDR3 DNA follows: TGCGCCAGCAGCTTGGGCGGAGACTACGAGCAGTACGTC. Translated, it gives CASSLGGDYEQYV. The chain carries TRBV5-1 and TRBJ2-7; D call uncertain. The CDR3 totals 13 residues. Trimming pared 0 bases from V and 3 bases from J, leaving 7 bases between. Germline loops: CDR1 SGHRS, CDR2 YFSETQ.

CDR3 sequence: CASNSGQGGREKLFF. The CDR3 bases are TGTGCCAGCAACTCCGGACAGGGAGGGCGTGAAAAACTGTTTTTT. The J gene is TRBJ1-4, the V gene TRBV5-8; 8 nucleotides match TRBD1. V shed 6 bases and J 7 bases; nucleotides not matched to a gene: 11. From germline, CDR1 is SGHTS and CDR2 YDEGEE. The CDR3 runs 15 residues.

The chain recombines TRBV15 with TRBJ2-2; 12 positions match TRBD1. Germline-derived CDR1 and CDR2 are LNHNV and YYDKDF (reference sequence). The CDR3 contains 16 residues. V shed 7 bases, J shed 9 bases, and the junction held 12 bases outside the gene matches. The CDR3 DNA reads TGTGCCACCACTCGAAGGCGGGACAGGGGGCATTGGGAGCTGTTTTTT. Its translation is CATTRRRDRGHWELFF.

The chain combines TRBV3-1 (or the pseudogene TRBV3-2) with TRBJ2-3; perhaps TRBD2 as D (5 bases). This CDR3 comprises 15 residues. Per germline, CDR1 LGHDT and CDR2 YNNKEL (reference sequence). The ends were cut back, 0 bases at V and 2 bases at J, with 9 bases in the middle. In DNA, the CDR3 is TGTGCCAGCAGCCAAGAACTAGACTACACAGATACGCAGTATTTT. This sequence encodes CASSQELDYTDTQYF.

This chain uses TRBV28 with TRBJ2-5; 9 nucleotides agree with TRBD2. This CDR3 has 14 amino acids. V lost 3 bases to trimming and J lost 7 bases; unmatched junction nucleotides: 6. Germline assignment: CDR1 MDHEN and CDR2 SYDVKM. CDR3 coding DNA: TGTGCCAGCAGTTTGCGGGGGGGTAGGGCGACCCAGTACTTC. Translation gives CASSLRGGRATQYF.

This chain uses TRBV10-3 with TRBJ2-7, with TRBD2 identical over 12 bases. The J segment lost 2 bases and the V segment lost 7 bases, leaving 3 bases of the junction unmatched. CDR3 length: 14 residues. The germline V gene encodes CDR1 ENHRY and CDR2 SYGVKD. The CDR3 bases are TGTGCCATCAAGACTAGCGGGGGCCCCTACGAGCAGTACTTC. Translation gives CAIKTSGGPYEQYF.

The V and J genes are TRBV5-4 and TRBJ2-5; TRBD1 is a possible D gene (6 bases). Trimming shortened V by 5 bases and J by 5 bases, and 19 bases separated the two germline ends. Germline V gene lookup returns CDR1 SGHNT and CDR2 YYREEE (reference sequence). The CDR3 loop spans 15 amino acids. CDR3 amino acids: CASRSRQAGGETQYF. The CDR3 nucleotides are TGTGCCAGCAGATCCAGACAGGCCGGCGGGGAGACCCAGTACTTC.

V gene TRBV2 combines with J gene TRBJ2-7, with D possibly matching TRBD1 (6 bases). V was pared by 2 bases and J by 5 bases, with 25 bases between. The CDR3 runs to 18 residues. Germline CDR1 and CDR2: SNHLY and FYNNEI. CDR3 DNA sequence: TGTGCCAGCAGTGAACTATCCCCCAGGGGCGGAGCAAGGGACGAGCAGTACGTC. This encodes CASSELSPRGGARDEQYV.

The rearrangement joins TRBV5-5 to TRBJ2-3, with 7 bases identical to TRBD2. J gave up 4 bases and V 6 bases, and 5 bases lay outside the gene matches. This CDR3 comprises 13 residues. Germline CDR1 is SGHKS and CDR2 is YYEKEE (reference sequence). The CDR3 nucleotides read TGTGCCAGCATCGATGGGGGGGCAGATACGCAGTATTTT. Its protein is CASIDGGADTQYF.

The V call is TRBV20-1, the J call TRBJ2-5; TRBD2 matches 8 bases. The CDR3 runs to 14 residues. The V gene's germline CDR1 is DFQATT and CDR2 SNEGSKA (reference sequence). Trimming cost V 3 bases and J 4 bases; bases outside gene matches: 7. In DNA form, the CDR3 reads TGCAGTGCTAGTTTTCGGGGGGGGGTAGAGACCCAGTACTTC. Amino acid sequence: CSASFRGGVETQYF.

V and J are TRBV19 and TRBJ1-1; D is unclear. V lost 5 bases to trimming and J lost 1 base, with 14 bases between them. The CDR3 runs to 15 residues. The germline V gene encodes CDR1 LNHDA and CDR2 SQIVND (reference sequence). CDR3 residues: CASSVLGLTNTEAFF. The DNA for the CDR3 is TGTGCCAGTAGTGTCCTCGGACTCACGAACACTGAAGCTTTCTTT.

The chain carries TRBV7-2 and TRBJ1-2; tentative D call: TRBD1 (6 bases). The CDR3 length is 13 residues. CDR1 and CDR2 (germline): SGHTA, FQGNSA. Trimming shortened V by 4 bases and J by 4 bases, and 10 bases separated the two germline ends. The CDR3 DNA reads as TGTGCCAGCAGCTCTGAACAGGGCTATGGCTACACCTTC. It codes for CASSSEQGYGYTF.

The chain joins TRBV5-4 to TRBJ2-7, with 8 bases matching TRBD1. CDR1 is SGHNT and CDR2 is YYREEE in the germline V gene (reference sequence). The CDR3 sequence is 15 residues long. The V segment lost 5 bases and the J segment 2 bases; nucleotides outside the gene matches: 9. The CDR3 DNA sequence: TGTGCCAGCAGAAAAGGGACAGGCATGCCCTACGAGCAGTACTTC. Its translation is CASRKGTGMPYEQYF.

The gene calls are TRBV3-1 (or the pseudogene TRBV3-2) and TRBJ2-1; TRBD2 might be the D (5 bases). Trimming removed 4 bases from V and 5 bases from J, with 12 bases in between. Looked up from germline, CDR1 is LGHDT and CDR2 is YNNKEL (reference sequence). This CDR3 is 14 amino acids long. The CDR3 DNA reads TGTGCCAGCAGCCCCCGGGAAACCAACAATGAGCAGTTCTTC. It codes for CASSPRETNNEQFF.

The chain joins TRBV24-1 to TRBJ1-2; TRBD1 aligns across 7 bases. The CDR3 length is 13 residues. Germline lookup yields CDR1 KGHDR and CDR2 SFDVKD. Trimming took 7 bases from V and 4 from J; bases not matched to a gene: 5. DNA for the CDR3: TGTGCCACCAGCGGGGACAGAATCTATGGCTACACCTTC. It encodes CATSGDRIYGYTF.

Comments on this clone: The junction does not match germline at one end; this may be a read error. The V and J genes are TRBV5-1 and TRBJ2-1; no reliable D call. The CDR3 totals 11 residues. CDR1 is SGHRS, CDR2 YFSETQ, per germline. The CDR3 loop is CASSLRESVVF. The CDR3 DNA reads TGCGCCAGCAGCCTGCGCGAGTCGGTGGTCTTC.